This T cell receptor (beta chain) was retrieved from a study of T cell changes during pregnancy in multiple sclerosis. Assay: immunoSEQ multiplex PCR; the TCRdb copy retains only in-frame clones and omits some. The sample lists 39,000 or so clones, about 90% occurring once. Germline CDR1 and CDR2: MRHNA and SNTAGT. Trimming took 0 bases from V and 4 from J; bases not matched to a gene: 1. CDR3 length equals 15 residues. This clonotype was obtained from a female donor with multiple sclerosis, enrolled in a pregnancy study. The sample here was CD8+ T cells from peripheral blood mononuclear cells, taken before pregnancy. This chain connects TRBV6-4 to TRBJ2-3; 10 nucleotides align to TRBD2. The CDR3 protein is CASSDSAGGPDTQYF. The CDR3 DNA follows: TGTGCCAGCAGTGACTCAGCGGGGGGGCCAGATACGCAGTATTTT.